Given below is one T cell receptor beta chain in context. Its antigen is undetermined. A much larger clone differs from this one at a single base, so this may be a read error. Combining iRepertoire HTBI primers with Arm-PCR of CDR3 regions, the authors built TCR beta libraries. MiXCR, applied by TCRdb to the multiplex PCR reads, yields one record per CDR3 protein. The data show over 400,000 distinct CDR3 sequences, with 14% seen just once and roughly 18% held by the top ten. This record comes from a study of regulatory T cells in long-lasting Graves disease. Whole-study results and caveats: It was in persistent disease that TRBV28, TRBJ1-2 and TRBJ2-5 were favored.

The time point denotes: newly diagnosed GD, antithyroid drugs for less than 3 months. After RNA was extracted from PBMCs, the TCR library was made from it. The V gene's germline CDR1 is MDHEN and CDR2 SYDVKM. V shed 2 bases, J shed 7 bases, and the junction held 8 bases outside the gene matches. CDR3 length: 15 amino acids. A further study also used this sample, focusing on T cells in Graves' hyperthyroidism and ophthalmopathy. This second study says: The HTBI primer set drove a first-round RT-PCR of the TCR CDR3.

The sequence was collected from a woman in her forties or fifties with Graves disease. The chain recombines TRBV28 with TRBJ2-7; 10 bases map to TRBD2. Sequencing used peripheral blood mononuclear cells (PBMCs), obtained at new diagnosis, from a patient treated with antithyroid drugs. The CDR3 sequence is CASSLALAGYNEQYF. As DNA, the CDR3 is TGTGCCAGCAGTTTAGCACTAGCGGGGTACAATGAGCAGTACTTC. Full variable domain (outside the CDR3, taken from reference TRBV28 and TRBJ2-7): DVKVTQSSRYLVKRTGEKVFLECVQDMDHENMFWYRQDPGLGLRLIYFSYDVKMKEKGDIPEGYSVSREKKERFSLILESASTNQTSMYLCASSLALAGYNEQYFGPGTRLTVT.